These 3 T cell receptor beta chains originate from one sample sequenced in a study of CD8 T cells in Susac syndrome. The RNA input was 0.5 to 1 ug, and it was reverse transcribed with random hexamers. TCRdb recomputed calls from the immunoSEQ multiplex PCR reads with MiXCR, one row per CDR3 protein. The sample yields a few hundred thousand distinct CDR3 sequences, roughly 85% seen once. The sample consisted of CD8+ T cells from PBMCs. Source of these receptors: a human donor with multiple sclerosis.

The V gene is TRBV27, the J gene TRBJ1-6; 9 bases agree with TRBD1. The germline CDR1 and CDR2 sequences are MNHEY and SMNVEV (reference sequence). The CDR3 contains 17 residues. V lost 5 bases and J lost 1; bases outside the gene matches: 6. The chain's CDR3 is CASSRTGGKSYNSPLHF. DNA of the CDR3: TGTGCCAGCAGTAGAACAGGGGGCAAGTCCTATAATTCACCCCTCCACTTT.

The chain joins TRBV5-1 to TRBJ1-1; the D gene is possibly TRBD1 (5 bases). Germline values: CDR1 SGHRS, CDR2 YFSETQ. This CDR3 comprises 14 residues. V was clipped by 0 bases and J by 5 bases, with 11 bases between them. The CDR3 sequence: CASSLGRGATEAFF. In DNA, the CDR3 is TGCGCCAGCAGCTTGGGAAGGGGAGCGACTGAAGCTTTCTTT.

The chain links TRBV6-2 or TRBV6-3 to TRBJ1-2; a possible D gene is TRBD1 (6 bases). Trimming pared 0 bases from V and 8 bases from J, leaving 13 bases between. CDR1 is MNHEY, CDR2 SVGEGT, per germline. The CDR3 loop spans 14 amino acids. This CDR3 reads CASSYSGGADGYTF. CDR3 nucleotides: TGTGCCAGCAGTTACTCTGGGGGGGCAGACGGCTACACCTTC.